Shown below are 16 T cell receptor beta chains from a single sample sequenced in a study of OX40 agonist ivuxolimab in advanced cancers. Produced via immunoSEQ multiplex PCR; TCRdb's table is partial and in-frame only. The sample has approximately 6,000 clones; 81% are singletons. The starting material was CD4+ or CD8+ T cells sorted from blood, obtained in a trial of the OX40 agonist ivuxolimab. Source of these receptors: an adult with an advanced solid tumor such as melanoma, head and neck, liver or kidney cancer.

About this clone: At one of its ends the junction is not consistent with the germline gene, which may arise from a read error. The chain links TRBV11-3 to TRBJ1-1, with TRBD1 matching over 9 bases. Germline CDR1 reads SGHNT; CDR2 reads YENEEA. The CDR3 totals 16 residues. The CDR3 reads CASNLTRDREGATAFF. CDR3 nucleotide sequence: TGTGCCAGCAACTTAACCCGGGACAGGGAAGGGGCTACGGCTTTCTTT. Supplemented by reference TRBV11-3 and TRBJ1-1, the full variable domain reads EAGVVQSPRYKIIEKKQPVAFWCNPISGHNTLYWYLQNLGQGPELLIRYENEEAVDDSQLPKDRFSAERLKGVDSTLKIQPAELGDSAVYLCASNLTRDREGATAFFGQGTRLTVV.

The chain couples TRBV15 to TRBJ2-3; D is uncertain. The CDR3 has 12 residues. The germline CDR1 and CDR2 sequences are LNHNV and YYDKDF (reference sequence). The V and J ends lost 4 bases and 8 bases respectively, with 10 bases between them. CDR3 bases: TGTGCCACCAGCACATCCGGTTTTACGCAGTATTTT. Its translation is CATSTSGFTQYF.

The chain links TRBV6-5 to TRBJ2-5; 9 bases fit TRBD1. V shed 8 bases, J shed 4 bases, and the junction held 2 bases outside the gene matches. The CDR3 runs to 12 residues. In germline, CDR1 is MNHEY, CDR2 SVGAGI. CDR3: CASEDRGETQYF. CDR3 DNA sequence: TGTGCCAGCGAGGACAGGGGAGAGACCCAGTACTTC.

Concerning this clone itself: At one end, the junction sequence differs from germline, possibly due to a read error. This CDR3 is also generated by other DNA sequences in the sample. The rearrangement joins TRBV6-6 to TRBJ2-5, with D unclear. Germline V lookup: CDR1 MNHNY, CDR2 SVGAGI (reference sequence). The CDR3 has 12 residues. The DNA of the CDR3 is TGTGCCAGCAGTTATGAGCCAGAGACTCAGTACTTC. Amino acid sequence: CASSYEPETQYF.

This chain uses TRBV28 with TRBJ2-7; 9 nucleotides align to TRBD1. The V segment lost 7 bases and the J segment 0 bases; nucleotides outside the gene matches: 7. The CDR3 totals 15 residues. CDR1 is MDHEN, CDR2 SYDVKM, per germline. The CDR3 coding sequence is TGTGCCAGCACTCCCAGGACAGGGGCCTCCTACGAGCAGTACTTC. Its translation: CASTPRTGASYEQYF.

The rearrangement joins TRBV28 to TRBJ1-5; 8 nucleotides line up with TRBD1. The CDR3 is 14 residues long. Unmatched junction bases numbered 3, after V lost 2 bases and J lost 6 bases. Germline CDR1 and CDR2: MDHEN and SYDVKM. The DNA of the CDR3 is TGTGCCAGCAGTTTAACAGGGGGATTTCAGCCCCAGCATTTT. This encodes CASSLTGGFQPQHF. Full variable domain (rest looked up from reference TRBV28 and TRBJ1-5): DVKVTQSSRYLVKRTGEKVFLECVQDMDHENMFWYRQDPGLGLRLIYFSYDVKMKEKGDIPEGYSVSREKKERFSLILESASTNQTSMYLCASSLTGGFQPQHFGDGTRLSIL.

J is TRBJ2-7 and V is TRBV19; tentatively, D is TRBD1 (6 bases). Looked up from germline, CDR1 is LNHDA and CDR2 is SQIVND (reference sequence). The CDR3 spans 15 residues. The germline V and J ends were trimmed by 0 bases and 2 bases, with 11 bases remaining between them. CDR3 region: CASSIDEGGPYEQYF. DNA of the CDR3: TGTGCCAGTAGTATAGATGAAGGGGGACCCTACGAGCAGTACTTC.

The chain is built from TRBV7-2 and TRBJ1-5; no clear D. The CDR3 contains 14 residues. V was shortened by 1 base and J by 10 bases, with 14 bases between the two germline ends. Germline CDR1 and CDR2: SGHTA and FQGNSA. CDR3 sequence reads: CASSLGVKVDPQHF. CDR3 nucleotides: TGTGCCAGCAGCTTAGGCGTCAAGGTGGATCCCCAGCATTTT.

The rearrangement joins TRBV5-6 to TRBJ2-7; unclear D gene. Germline-derived CDR1 and CDR2 are SGHDT and YYEEEE. The CDR3 consists of 11 residues. Trimming shortened V by 0 bases and J by 7 bases, and 5 bases separated the two germline ends. CDR3 in DNA: TGTGCCAGCAGCTTGGCGGTTGAGCAGTACTTC. Protein sequence: CASSLAVEQYF.

V and J are TRBV28 and TRBJ2-5; weak D call: TRBD2 (6 bases). The CDR3 extends over 15 amino acids. The germline V and J ends were trimmed by 2 bases and 3 bases, with 13 bases remaining between them. Germline CDR1 MDHEN, CDR2 SYDVKM. The CDR3 reads CASSLNVDYKETQYF. CDR3 nucleotide sequence: TGTGCCAGCAGTTTAAATGTGGACTACAAAGAGACCCAGTACTTC.

This clone was observed a handful of times. The V and J genes are TRBV6-1 and TRBJ1-1; D not resolved. Between the trimmed V and J ends, which lost 1 base and 1 base, there was a span of 4 bases. Germline V lookup: CDR1 MNHNS, CDR2 SASEGT. This CDR3 is 13 amino acids long. The CDR3 nucleotides read TGTGCCAGCAGTGAAGGCCCGAACACTGAAGCTTTCTTT. Amino acids: CASSEGPNTEAFF.

The chain links TRBV7-2 to TRBJ2-7; TRBD1 might be the D (5 bases). Germline V gene sequence: CDR1 SGHTA, CDR2 FQGNSA. CDR3 size: 14 residues. V lost 5 bases, J lost 3 bases, and 14 bases lay in between. The CDR3 DNA sequence: TGTGCCAGCAGCCCATCGACAGCTTTCTACGAGCAGTACTTC. Translation: CASSPSTAFYEQYF.

This rearrangement joins TRBV5-4 to TRBJ2-7; a possible D gene is TRBD2 (5 bases). The CDR3 is 12 amino acids. Germline V gene data show CDR1 as SGHNT and CDR2 as YYREEE (reference sequence). With 2 bases removed from V and 3 bases from J, the gap between germline ends came to 6 bases. In DNA, the CDR3 is TGTGCCAGCAGCTTCGGGATCTACGAGCAGTACTTC. Its protein product is CASSFGIYEQYF.

This chain links TRBV7-9 with TRBJ2-5; 7 bases are a match to TRBD2. This CDR3 contains 15 residues. Germline CDR1 is SEHNR and CDR2 is FQNEAQ (reference sequence). Trimming at V came to 1 base and at J to 2 bases, leaving 4 bases not matched to a gene. CDR3 bases: TGTGCCAGCAGCTTAGAGGTCGGGAGGCAAGAGACCCAGTACTTC. The encoded protein is CASSLEVGRQETQYF. Full variable domain (outside the CDR3, taken from reference TRBV7-9 and TRBJ2-5): DTGVSQNPRHKITKRGQNVTFRCDPISEHNRLYWYRQTLGQGPEFLTYFQNEAQLEKSRLLSDRFSAERPKGSFSTLEIQRTEQGDSAMYLCASSLEVGRQETQYFGPGTRLLVL.

This chain connects TRBV27 to TRBJ2-1, with 12 nucleotides matching TRBD2. CDR1 is MNHEY, CDR2 SMNVEV, per germline (reference sequence). Germline trimming cut 5 bases from V and 9 bases from J; bases unmatched to any gene: 8. The CDR3 is 15 amino acids. In DNA form, the CDR3 reads TGTGCCAGCAGTCCGCTAGCGGGAGGGCCCGGTGAGCAGTTCTTC. It yields the protein CASSPLAGGPGEQFF.

The rearrangement links TRBV6-1 to TRBJ1-1, with TRBD1 identical over 7 bases. This CDR3 has 12 residues. The V and J ends lost 4 bases and 4 bases, in that order; junction bases with no gene match: 0. Germline V gene sequence: CDR1 MNHNS, CDR2 SASEGT. The CDR3: CASSAGGTEAFF. Written as DNA, the CDR3 is TGTGCCAGCAGTGCAGGGGGCACTGAAGCTTTCTTT.